A selection of T cell receptor beta chains follows, all from one sample in a study of PD-L1 blockade in urothelial cancer. Data came from immunoSEQ multiplex PCR; TCRdb stores just in-frame clones and leaves some out. The sample gives about 100,000 clones, 91% of which show up once; under 0.95% is in the top ten. Sequencing was performed on PBMCs, taken around atezolizumab (anti-PD-L1) treatment. The receptors shown here come from a woman aged 80 or over with urothelial cancer. The CDR3 runs from the conserved cysteine through the conserved F or W. The D gene is left open where the match is weak. Size is stated for part of the rows, as once, few or many counts, or as a class when the clone is expanded.

V gene	CDR3 length	clone size	D gene	J gene	CDR3 protein	CDR3 DNA
TRBV6-5	16	once	TRBD2	TRBJ2-4	CASSYARTSGGDIQYF	TGTGCCAGCAGTTACGCAAGGACTAGCGGGGGGGACATTCAGTACTTC
TRBV25-1	14	once	TRBD2	TRBJ2-1	CASSPSLSGRAQFF	TGTGCCAGCAGTCCATCCCTTAGCGGGAGGGCCCAGTTCTTC
TRBV5-4	15	.	TRBD2	TRBJ2-5	CASSLEAGIGETQYF	TGTGCCAGCAGCTTGGAAGCGGGGATAGGGGAGACCCAGTACTTC
TRBV10-3	12	.	.	TRBJ1-5	CATTSGGQPQHF	TGTGCCACCACCAGCGGGGGCCAGCCCCAGCATTTT
TRBV10-1	13	.	.	TRBJ1-1	CASSSRLNTEAFF	TGCGCCAGCAGCTCTCGGTTGAACACTGAAGCTTTCTTT
TRBV5-1	15	once	TRBD2	TRBJ2-5	CASSPGLAGRETQYF	TGCGCCAGCAGCCCGGGACTAGCGGGACGAGAGACCCAGTACTTC
TRBV6-1	14	.	TRBD1	TRBJ1-5	CASRGTGGGQPQHF	TGTGCCAGCAGGGGGACAGGGGGAGGTCAGCCCCAGCATTTT
TRBV19	18	.	.	TRBJ2-6	CASSPSKLRGAGANVLTF	TGTGCCAGTAGCCCAAGTAAGCTCCGGGGAGCTGGGGCCAACGTCCTGACTTTC
TRBV19	15	.	TRBD1	TRBJ1-4	CASSTTGTGNEKLFF	TGTGCCAGTAGTACCACCGGGACAGGGAATGAAAAACTGTTTTTT
TRBV18	14	.	TRBD2	TRBJ2-7	CASSQREGPREQYF	TGTGCCAGCTCACAACGGGAGGGCCCTCGCGAGCAGTACTTC
TRBV27	16	.	TRBD2	TRBJ2-7	CASSFLATSGRYEQYF	TGTGCCAGCAGTTTCTTGGCCACTAGCGGGCGCTACGAGCAGTACTTC
TRBV7-3	12	once	.	TRBJ2-3	CASSNLLDTQYF	TGTGCCAGCAGCAATCTTCTAGATACGCAGTATTTT
TRBV5-1	15	few	.	TRBJ2-1	CASSASGTLSNEQFF	TGCGCCAGCAGCGCCTCCGGGACTCTTTCCAATGAGCAGTTCTTC
TRBV28	20	.	TRBD1	TRBJ2-7	CASSFKLWGDRGVGSYEQYF	TGTGCCAGCAGTTTTAAGTTGTGGGGGGACAGGGGCGTCGGGAGCTACGAGCAGTACTTC
TRBV11-3	16	.	.	TRBJ2-3	CASSLSRGRRADTQYF	TGTGCCAGCAGCTTAAGCAGGGGAAGGCGCGCAGATACGCAGTATTTT
TRBV27	16	.	TRBD1	TRBJ1-3	CASSSSTGAGGNTIYF	TGTGCCAGCAGTTCCTCGACAGGGGCGGGTGGAAACACCATATATTTT
TRBV6-1	14	.	TRBD2	TRBJ2-7	CASSASGRALGQYF	TGTGCCAGCAGTGCTAGCGGGAGGGCCCTCGGGCAGTACTTC
TRBV18	16	once	.	TRBJ2-1	CASSSLGTSYNNEQFF	TGTGCCAGCTCATCCCTCGGGACATCGTATAACAATGAGCAGTTCTTC
TRBV2	14	.	.	TRBJ1-5	CASYREGSNQPQHF	TGTGCCAGCTACAGGGAAGGTAGCAATCAGCCCCAGCATTTT
TRBV7-2	16	.	TRBD2	TRBJ2-7	CASSPRGSGRAYEQYF	TGTGCCAGCAGCCCTCGTGGTAGCGGGAGGGCCTACGAGCAGTACTTC
TRBV29-1	15	.	.	TRBJ2-5	CSVQGGSSIQETQYF	TGCAGCGTTCAGGGGGGATCGTCTATTCAAGAGACCCAGTACTTC
TRBV28	12	.	.	TRBJ1-1	CASRETGKGAFF	TGTGCCAGCAGGGAGACAGGCAAAGGGGCTTTCTTT
TRBV6-5	15	once	.	TRBJ2-7	CASSFSDSPYYEQYF	TGTGCCAGCAGTTTCTCAGACAGTCCTTACTACGAGCAGTACTTC
TRBV28	14	.	.	TRBJ1-4	CASSSPTWGEKLFF	TGTGCCAGCAGTTCGCCGACATGGGGCGAAAAACTGTTTTTT
TRBV10-3	13	.	TRBD1	TRBJ1-1	CAITEQGTTEAFF	TGTGCCATCACCGAACAGGGGACCACTGAAGCTTTCTTT
TRBV19	14	few	TRBD1	TRBJ1-5	CANEGQNSNQPQHF	TGTGCCAACGAGGGACAGAATAGCAATCAGCCCCAGCATTTT
TRBV5-4	15	once	TRBD1	TRBJ1-1	CASRGQGKLNTEAFF	TGTGCCAGCAGGGGACAGGGGAAGCTTAACACTGAAGCTTTCTTT
TRBV5-1	17	.	TRBD1	TRBJ2-5	CASSPYPGQGIQETQYF	TGCGCCAGCAGCCCATATCCGGGACAGGGGATCCAAGAGACCCAGTACTTC
TRBV11-2	14	.	.	TRBJ2-7	CASSLIDSSYEQYF	TGTGCCAGCAGCTTGATCGACAGCTCCTACGAGCAGTACTTC
TRBV7-8	19	.	.	TRBJ2-1	CASSSVPVPFLNSYNEQFF	TGTGCCAGCAGCTCTGTCCCGGTACCGTTCCTTAACTCCTACAATGAGCAGTTCTTC
TRBV27	13	.	.	TRBJ2-7	CASSSSFNSGQYF	TGTGCCAGCAGTTCCTCCTTTAATTCAGGGCAGTACTTC
TRBV18	15	.	TRBD2	TRBJ2-7	CASSPRTSGSYEQYF	TGTGCCAGCTCACCCCGGACTAGCGGGAGCTACGAGCAGTACTTC
TRBV19	15	.	.	TRBJ2-7	CASSTPGVAAYEQYF	TGTGCCAGTAGTACTCCGGGAGTGGCGGCCTACGAGCAGTACTTC
TRBV6-1	12	.	.	TRBJ1-2	CASSEGARGYTF	TGTGCCAGCAGTGAGGGGGCGCGGGGCTACACCTTC
TRBV30	12	.	TRBD1	TRBJ2-7	CAWGQGAGEQYF	TGTGCCTGGGGACAGGGGGCGGGAGAGCAGTACTTC
TRBV11-2	17	once	.	TRBJ2-5	CASSLVGRRGLRETQYF	TGTGCCAGCAGCTTAGTCGGAAGGAGGGGGCTTCGGGAGACCCAGTACTTC
TRBV12-5	17	.	.	TRBJ1-5	CASGLVETERSNQPQHF	TGTGCTAGTGGTTTGGTGGAAACGGAGAGGAGCAATCAGCCCCAGCATTTT
TRBV10-3	14	.	.	TRBJ2-5	CAITAGGTQETQYF	TGTGCCATCACGGCTGGCGGAACCCAAGAGACCCAGTACTTC
TRBV30	13	few	.	TRBJ1-1	CAWSKVLNPEAFF	TGTGCCTGGAGCAAGGTACTAAATCCTGAAGCTTTCTTT
TRBV27	15	.	TRBD2	TRBJ2-7	CASSPGLAASYEQYF	TGTGCCAGCAGCCCTGGACTAGCGGCCTCCTACGAGCAGTACTTC
TRBV25-1	14	.	.	TRBJ2-7	CASSEVVGRSEQYF	TGTGCCAGCAGTGAAGTGGTGGGCCGCTCCGAGCAGTACTTC
TRBV7-9	16	.	TRBD2	TRBJ2-1	CASSLDSSGLADEQFF	TGTGCCAGCAGCTTAGATAGCTCGGGACTAGCGGATGAGCAGTTCTTC
TRBV6-5	15	.	.	TRBJ1-1	CASSYSISGGTEAFF	TGTGCCAGCAGTTACTCGATCTCGGGGGGAACTGAAGCTTTCTTT
TRBV15	16	once	TRBD2	TRBJ2-3	CATSFPSGSVLDTQYF	TGTGCCACCAGCTTTCCTAGCGGGTCGGTCTTGGATACGCAGTATTTT
TRBV5-1	13	.	TRBD1	TRBJ1-1	CASSIQGVTEYFF	TGCGCCAGCAGCATACAGGGGGTTACTGAGTATTTCTTT
TRBV2	16	.	TRBD2	TRBJ2-1	CASFIAGGATYNEQFF	TGTGCCAGCTTCATAGCGGGAGGGGCCACCTACAATGAGCAGTTCTTC
TRBV9	14	.	.	TRBJ2-2	CASSVGGLTGELFF	TGTGCCAGCAGCGTAGGAGGGCTCACCGGGGAGCTGTTTTTT
TRBV6-5	12	once	.	TRBJ1-2	CASSPEGYGYTF	TGTGCCAGCAGTCCCGAGGGATATGGCTACACCTTC
TRBV9	14	.	.	TRBJ2-1	CASSAGGSGNEQFF	TGTGCCAGCAGCGCCGGGGGATCGGGAAATGAGCAGTTCTTC
TRBV29-1	13	once	TRBD1	TRBJ2-5	CSVEDRGHETQYF	TGCAGCGTTGAGGACAGGGGGCACGAGACCCAGTACTTC
TRBV4-1	15	once	TRBD2	TRBJ2-5	CASSQGASGQETQYF	TGCGCCAGCAGCCAAGGGGCTAGCGGCCAAGAGACCCAGTACTTC
TRBV27	14	.	.	TRBJ2-5	CASSFHGGQETQYF	TGTGCCAGCAGTTTTCACGGGGGCCAAGAGACCCAGTACTTC
TRBV7-9	13	.	TRBD2	TRBJ2-3	CASSSSGTDTQYF	TGTGCCAGCAGCTCTAGCGGGACAGATACGCAGTATTTT
TRBV6-6	12	.	.	TRBJ2-7	CATTSGFYEQYF	TGTGCCACAACGTCTGGCTTCTACGAGCAGTACTTC
TRBV7-8	13	.	.	TRBJ1-1	CASSGQQNFEAFF	TGTGCCAGCAGCGGACAGCAAAACTTTGAAGCTTTCTTT
TRBV4-1	13	.	.	TRBJ2-4	CASSSLRGNIQYF	TGCGCCAGCAGCTCCCTTAGGGGGAACATTCAGTACTTC
TRBV7-2	13	.	TRBD2	TRBJ2-5	CATSGGGSETQYF	TGTGCCACCTCCGGGGGAGGGAGCGAGACCCAGTACTTC
TRBV19	16	few	TRBD1	TRBJ2-3	CASRQRDRGFTDTQYF	TGTGCCAGTAGGCAAAGGGACAGGGGCTTCACAGATACGCAGTATTTT
TRBV27	15	once	.	TRBJ2-3	CASSLSTPRTDTQYF	TGTGCCAGCAGTTTATCTACTCCTCGGACAGATACGCAGTATTTT
TRBV25-1	16	.	.	TRBJ1-1	CASSPPVRGLNTEAFF	TGTGCCAGCAGTCCCCCCGTCCGGGGGTTGAACACTGAAGCTTTCTTT